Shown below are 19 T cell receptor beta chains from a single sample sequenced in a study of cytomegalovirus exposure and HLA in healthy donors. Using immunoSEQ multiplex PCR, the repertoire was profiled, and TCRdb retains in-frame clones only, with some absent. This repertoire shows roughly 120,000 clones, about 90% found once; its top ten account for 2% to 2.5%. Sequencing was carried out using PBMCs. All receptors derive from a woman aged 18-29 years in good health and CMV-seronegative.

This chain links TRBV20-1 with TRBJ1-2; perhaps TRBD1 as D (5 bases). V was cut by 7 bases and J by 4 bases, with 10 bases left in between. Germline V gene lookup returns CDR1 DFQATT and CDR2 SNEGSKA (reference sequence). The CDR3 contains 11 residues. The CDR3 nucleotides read TGCAGTGTCCCGGGGGTCTATGGCTACACCTTC. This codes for CSVPGVYGYTF.

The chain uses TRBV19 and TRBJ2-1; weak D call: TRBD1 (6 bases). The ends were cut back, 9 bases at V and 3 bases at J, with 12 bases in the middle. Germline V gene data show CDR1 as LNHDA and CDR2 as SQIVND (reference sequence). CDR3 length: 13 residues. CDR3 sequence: CASHGQLYNEQFF. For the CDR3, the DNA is TGTGCCAGCCACGGACAGCTCTACAATGAGCAGTTCTTC.

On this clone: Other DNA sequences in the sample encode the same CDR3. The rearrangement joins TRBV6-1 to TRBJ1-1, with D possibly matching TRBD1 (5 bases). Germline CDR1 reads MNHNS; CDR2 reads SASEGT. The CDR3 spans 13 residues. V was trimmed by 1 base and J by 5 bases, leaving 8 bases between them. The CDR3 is CASSEVRGTEAFF. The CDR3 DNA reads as TGTGCCAGCAGTGAAGTAAGGGGAACTGAAGCTTTCTTT.

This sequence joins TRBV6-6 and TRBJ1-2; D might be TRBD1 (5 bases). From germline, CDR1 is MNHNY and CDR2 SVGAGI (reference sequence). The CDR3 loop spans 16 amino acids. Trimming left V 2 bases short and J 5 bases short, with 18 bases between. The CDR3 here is CASSYLDLGAEYGYTF. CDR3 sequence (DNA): TGTGCCAGCAGTTACCTCGACCTTGGGGCAGAGTATGGCTACACCTTC.

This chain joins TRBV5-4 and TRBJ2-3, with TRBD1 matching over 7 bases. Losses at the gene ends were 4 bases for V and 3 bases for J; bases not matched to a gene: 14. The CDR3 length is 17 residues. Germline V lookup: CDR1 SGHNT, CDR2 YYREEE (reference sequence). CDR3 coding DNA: TGTGCCAGCAGCCCTGGGCGAGGGGGACAGCAGACAGATACGCAGTATTTT. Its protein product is CASSPGRGGQQTDTQYF.

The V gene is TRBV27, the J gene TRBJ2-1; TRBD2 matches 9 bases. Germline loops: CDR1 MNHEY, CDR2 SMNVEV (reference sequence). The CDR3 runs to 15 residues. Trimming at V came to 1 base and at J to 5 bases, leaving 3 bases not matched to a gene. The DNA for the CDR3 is TGTGCCAGCAGTTTATGGGGACTAGCCAACAATGAGCAGTTCTTC. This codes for CASSLWGLANNEQFF.

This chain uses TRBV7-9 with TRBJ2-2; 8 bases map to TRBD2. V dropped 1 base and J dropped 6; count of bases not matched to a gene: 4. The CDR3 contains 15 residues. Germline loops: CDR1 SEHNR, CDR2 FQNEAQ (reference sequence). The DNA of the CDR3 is TGTGCCAGCAGCTTAGAGGGACTAGACCCCGGGGAGCTGTTTTTT. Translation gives CASSLEGLDPGELFF.

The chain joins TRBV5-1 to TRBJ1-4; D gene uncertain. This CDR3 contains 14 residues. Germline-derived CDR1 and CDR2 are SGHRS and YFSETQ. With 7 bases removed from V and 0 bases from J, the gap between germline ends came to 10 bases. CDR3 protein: CASRADSTNEKLFF. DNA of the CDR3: TGCGCCAGCCGGGCGGACTCAACTAATGAAAAACTGTTTTTT.

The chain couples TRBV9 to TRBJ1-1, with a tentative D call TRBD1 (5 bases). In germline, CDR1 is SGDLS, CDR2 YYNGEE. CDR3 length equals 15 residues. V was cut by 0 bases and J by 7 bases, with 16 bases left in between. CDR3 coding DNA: TGTGCCAGCAGCGTAGAGGGCAGGGCTGTGGGTGAAGCTTTCTTT. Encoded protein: CASSVEGRAVGEAFF.

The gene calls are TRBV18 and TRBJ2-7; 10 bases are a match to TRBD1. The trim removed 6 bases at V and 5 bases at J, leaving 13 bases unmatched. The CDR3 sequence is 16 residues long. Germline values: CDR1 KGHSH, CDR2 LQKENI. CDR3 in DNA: TGTGCCAGCTCGCCCCGGGACAGGGGTTTGCTCCACGAGCAGTACTTC. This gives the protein CASSPRDRGLLHEQYF.

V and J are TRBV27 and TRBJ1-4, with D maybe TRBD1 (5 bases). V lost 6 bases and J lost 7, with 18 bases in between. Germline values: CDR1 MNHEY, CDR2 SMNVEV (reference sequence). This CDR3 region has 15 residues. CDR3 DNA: TGTGCCAGCAGCGCTCAGGGCGTTTTGGTTGAAAAACTGTTTTTT. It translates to CASSAQGVLVEKLFF. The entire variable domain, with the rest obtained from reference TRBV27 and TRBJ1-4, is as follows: EAQVTQNPRYLITVTGKKLTVTCSQNMNHEYMSWYRQDPGLGLRQIYYSMNVEVTDKGDVPEGYKVSRKEKRNFPLILESPSPNQTSLYFCASSAQGVLVEKLFFGSGTQLSVL.

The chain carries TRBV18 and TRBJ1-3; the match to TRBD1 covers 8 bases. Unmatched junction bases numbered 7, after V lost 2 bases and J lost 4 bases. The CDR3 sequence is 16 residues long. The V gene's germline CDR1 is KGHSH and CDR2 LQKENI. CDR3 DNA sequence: TGTGCCAGCTCACCATCGCTTCGGGACAGGGGAAACACCATATATTTT. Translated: CASSPSLRDRGNTIYF. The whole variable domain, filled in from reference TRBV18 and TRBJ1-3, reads NAGVMQNPRHLVRRRGQEARLRCSPMKGHSHVYWYRQLPEEGLKFMVYLQKENIIDESGMPKERFSAEFPKEGPSILRIQQVVRGDSAAYFCASSPSLRDRGNTIYFGEGSWLTVV.

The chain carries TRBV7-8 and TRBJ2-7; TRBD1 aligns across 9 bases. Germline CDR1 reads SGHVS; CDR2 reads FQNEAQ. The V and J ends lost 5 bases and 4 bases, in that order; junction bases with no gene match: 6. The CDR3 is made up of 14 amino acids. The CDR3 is CASSLGTGKYEQYF. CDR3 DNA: TGTGCCAGCAGCCTTGGGACAGGGAAGTACGAGCAGTACTTC.

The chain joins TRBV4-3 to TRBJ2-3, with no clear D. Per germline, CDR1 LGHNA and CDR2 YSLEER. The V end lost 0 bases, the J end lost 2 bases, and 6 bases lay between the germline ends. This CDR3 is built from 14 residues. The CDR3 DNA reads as TGCGCCAGCAGCCAAGATCAGAACACAGATACGCAGTATTTT. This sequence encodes CASSQDQNTDTQYF.

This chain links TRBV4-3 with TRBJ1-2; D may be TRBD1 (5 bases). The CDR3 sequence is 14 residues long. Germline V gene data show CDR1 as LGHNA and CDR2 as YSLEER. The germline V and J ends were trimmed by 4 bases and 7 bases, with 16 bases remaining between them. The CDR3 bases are TGCGCCAGCAGCCCCGGGCAGGGTAAGGGTGGCTACACCTTC. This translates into CASSPGQGKGGYTF.

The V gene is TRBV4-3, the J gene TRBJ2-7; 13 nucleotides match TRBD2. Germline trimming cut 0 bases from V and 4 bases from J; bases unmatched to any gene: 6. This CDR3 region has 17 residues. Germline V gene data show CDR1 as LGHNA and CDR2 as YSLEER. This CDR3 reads CASSQESGLAGVYEQYF. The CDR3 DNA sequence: TGCGCCAGCAGCCAAGAAAGTGGACTAGCGGGGGTGTACGAGCAGTACTTC.

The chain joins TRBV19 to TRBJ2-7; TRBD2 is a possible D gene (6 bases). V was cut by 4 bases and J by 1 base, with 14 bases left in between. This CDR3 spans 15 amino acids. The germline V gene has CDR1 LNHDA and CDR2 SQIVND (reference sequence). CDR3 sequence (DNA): TGTGCCAGTAGTACCGCGGGAATGGGGTCCTACGAGCAGTACTTC. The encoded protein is CASSTAGMGSYEQYF.

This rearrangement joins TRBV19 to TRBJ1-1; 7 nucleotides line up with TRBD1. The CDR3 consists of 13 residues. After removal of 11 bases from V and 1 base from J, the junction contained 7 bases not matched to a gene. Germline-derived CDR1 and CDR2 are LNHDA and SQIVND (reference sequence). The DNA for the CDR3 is TGTGCCTCGCGGACAGGACGGAACACTGAAGCTTTCTTT. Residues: CASRTGRNTEAFF.

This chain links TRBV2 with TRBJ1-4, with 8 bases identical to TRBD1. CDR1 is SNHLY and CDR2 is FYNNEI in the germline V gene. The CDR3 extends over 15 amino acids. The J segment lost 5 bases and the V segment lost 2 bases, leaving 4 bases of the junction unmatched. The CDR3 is CASSELTGVNEKLFF. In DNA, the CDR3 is TGTGCCAGCAGTGAACTGACAGGGGTAAATGAAAAACTGTTTTTT.